The 12 T cell receptor beta chains below come from one sample, sequenced in a study of OX40 agonist ivuxolimab in advanced cancers. Profiled with immunoSEQ multiplex PCR; TCRdb holds only in-frame clones, not every one. The sample has fewer than 95,000 clones, more than 85% seen once; the top ten hold under 4%. The sequencing used CD4+ or CD8+ T cells sorted from blood, collected in a trial of the OX40 agonist ivuxolimab. All receptors derive from an adult with an advanced solid tumor such as melanoma, head and neck, liver or kidney cancer.

The chain couples TRBV27 to TRBJ2-1; D is uncertain. Germline V gene data show CDR1 as MNHEY and CDR2 as SMNVEV (reference sequence). The ends were cut back, 4 bases at V and 2 bases at J, with 6 bases in the middle. The CDR3 loop spans 13 amino acids. The CDR3 DNA reads as TGTGCCAGCAGTTCTCGCACCTACAATGAGCAGTTCTTC. It yields the protein CASSSRTYNEQFF.

The chain couples TRBV23-1 to TRBJ1-6; D perhaps matches TRBD1 (6 bases). TRBV23-1 is classed as an ORF, of uncertain function. V was pared by 0 bases and J by 10 bases, with 13 bases between. CDR3 size: 15 residues. The CDR3: CASSQSHRVDSPLHF. The DNA for the CDR3 is TGCGCCAGCAGTCAATCCCACAGGGTGGACTCACCCCTCCACTTT.

The V call is TRBV4-1, the J call TRBJ2-7, with 11 bases aligning to TRBD1. Germline-derived CDR1 and CDR2 are MGHRA and YSYEKL. The CDR3 loop spans 19 amino acids. J gave up 1 base and V 0 bases, and 11 bases lay outside the gene matches. In nucleotides, the CDR3 is TGCGCCAGCAGCCAAGATCTTAGGACAGGGGGCCCACTGTCCTACGAGCAGTACTTC. As protein: CASSQDLRTGGPLSYEQYF.

In the case of this clone: Other nucleotide sequences from this sample produce the same CDR3. The J gene is TRBJ1-2, the V gene TRBV5-1; 9 bases line up with TRBD1. The J segment lost 3 bases and the V segment lost 5 bases, leaving 5 bases of the junction unmatched. The germline CDR1 and CDR2 sequences are SGHRS and YFSETQ. This CDR3 contains 14 residues. The CDR3 region is CASRNRDRDYGYTF. Written as DNA, the CDR3 is TGCGCCAGCAGGAATCGGGACAGGGACTATGGCTACACCTTC.

The V call is TRBV29-1, the J call TRBJ2-3, with D unresolved. CDR3 length: 14 residues. The V gene's germline CDR1 is SQVTM and CDR2 ANQGSEA. Trimming took off 4 bases at V and 0 bases at J, with 11 bases between the two ends. CDR3 coding DNA: TGCAGCGTTGCTGGGGTTACTAGCACAGATACGCAGTATTTT. Its translation is CSVAGVTSTDTQYF.

This rearrangement joins TRBV4-1 to TRBJ2-7; TRBD1 aligns across 10 bases. Unmatched junction bases numbered 6, after V lost 4 bases and J lost 3 bases. Germline V gene sequence: CDR1 MGHRA, CDR2 YSYEKL. The CDR3 loop spans 15 amino acids. CDR3 nucleotide sequence: TGCGCCAGCAGCCTAACCGGGACAGGGGACTACGAGCAGTACTTC. Protein sequence: CASSLTGTGDYEQYF.

The CDR3 loop reads CASSGRLAGGNEQFF. The CDR3 coding sequence is TGTGCCAGCAGCGGGAGACTAGCGGGGGGGAATGAGCAGTTCTTC. The genes are TRBV9 and TRBJ2-1; 14 bases are shared with TRBD2. V gave up 3 bases and J gave up 7 bases; unmatched junction bases: 3. The V gene's germline CDR1 is SGDLS and CDR2 YYNGEE. The CDR3 loop spans 15 amino acids.

This clone was seen just once. The rearrangement links TRBV5-6 to TRBJ1-3, with 9 bases aligning to TRBD1. Per germline, CDR1 SGHDT and CDR2 YYEEEE. The CDR3 runs 16 residues. Trimming at V came to 4 bases and at J to 3 bases, leaving 8 bases not matched to a gene. In DNA, the CDR3 is TGTGCCAGCAGCCTGGGGACAGGGATTTTTGGAAACACCATATATTTT. This gives the protein CASSLGTGIFGNTIYF. Full variable domain (remainder filled in from reference TRBV5-6 and TRBJ1-3): DAGVTQSPTHLIKTRGQQVTLRCSPKSGHDTVSWYQQALGQGPQFIFQYYEEEERQRGNFPDRFSGHQFPNYSSELNVNALLLGDSALYLCASSLGTGIFGNTIYFGEGSWLTVV.

This rearrangement joins TRBV27 to TRBJ2-7, with D maybe TRBD1 (6 bases). With 3 bases removed from V and 6 bases from J, the gap between germline ends came to 9 bases. The CDR3 is made up of 12 amino acids. Germline V gives CDR1 MNHEY, CDR2 SMNVEV (reference sequence). CDR3 coding DNA: TGTGCCAGCAGTTTGGTAGGGGGCGAGCAGTACTTC. Protein: CASSLVGGEQYF.

The V gene is TRBV12-5, the J gene TRBJ2-7; possibly TRBD2 for D (5 bases). The CDR3 consists of 14 residues. V was trimmed by 5 bases and J by 1 base, leaving 12 bases between them. The germline V gene has CDR1 LGHNT and CDR2 FRNRAP. The CDR3 sequence: CASGNEGRSYEQYF. CDR3 coding DNA: TGTGCTAGTGGTAATGAGGGCCGTTCCTACGAGCAGTACTTC.

The genes are TRBV19 and TRBJ2-1; 7 nucleotides match TRBD2. CDR3 length equals 15 residues. Germline CDR1 LNHDA, CDR2 SQIVND (reference sequence). Germline trimming cut 1 base from V and 10 bases from J; bases unmatched to any gene: 10. The CDR3 loop reads CASSIVGGSLKEQFF. The CDR3, as DNA: TGTGCCAGTAGTATAGTGGGCGGGAGCTTGAAGGAGCAGTTCTTC.

CDR3: CASSYYQGNQPQHF. The CDR3 DNA sequence: TGTGCCAGCAGTTATTACCAGGGCAATCAGCCCCAGCATTTT. The chain joins TRBV6-6 to TRBJ1-5; D is undetermined. The CDR3 sequence is 14 residues long. The V end lost 3 bases, the J end lost 2 bases, and 8 bases lay between the germline ends. Germline lookup yields CDR1 MNHNY and CDR2 SVGAGI (reference sequence).